This T cell receptor beta chain is from a study of regulatory T cells in long-lasting Graves disease. Arm-PCR of CDR3 regions and iRepertoire HTBI primers were used to build TCR beta libraries. One entry per CDR3 protein, called by TCRdb with MiXCR from the multiplex PCR reads. Here the sample spans hundreds of thousands of distinct CDR3 sequences, roughly 21% being singletons. In its sample, this clonotype was seen a few times. The junction does not match germline at one end; this may be a read error. This CDR3 has 15 amino acids. The germline CDR1 and CDR2 sequences are SEHNR and FQNEAQ (reference sequence). Time point noted: persistent/refractory GD, antithyroid drugs over 5 years with positive TRAb. PBMC RNA was the source of the TCR library.

Material: peripheral blood mononuclear cells (PBMCs), obtained when the disease was refractory, from a patient treated with antithyroid drugs. The chain has TRBV7-9 and TRBJ2-7; TRBD1 matches at 10 bases. This TCR came from a female donor with Graves disease. The CDR3 DNA reads TGTGCCAGCACCCCTGGGGGACAGGGGAGCTACAAGCAGTACTTC. Translated, it gives CASTPGGQGSYKQYF.